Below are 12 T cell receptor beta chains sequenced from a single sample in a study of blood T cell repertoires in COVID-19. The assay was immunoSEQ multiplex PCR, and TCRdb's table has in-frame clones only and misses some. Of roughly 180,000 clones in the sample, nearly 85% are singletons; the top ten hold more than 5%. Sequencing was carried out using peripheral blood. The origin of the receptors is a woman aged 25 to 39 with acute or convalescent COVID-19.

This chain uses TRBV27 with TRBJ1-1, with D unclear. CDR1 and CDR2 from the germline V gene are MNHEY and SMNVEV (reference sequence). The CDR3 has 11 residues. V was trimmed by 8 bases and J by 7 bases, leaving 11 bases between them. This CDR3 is CASRKLNEAFF. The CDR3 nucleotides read TGTGCCAGCCGCAAACTTAATGAAGCTTTCTTT.

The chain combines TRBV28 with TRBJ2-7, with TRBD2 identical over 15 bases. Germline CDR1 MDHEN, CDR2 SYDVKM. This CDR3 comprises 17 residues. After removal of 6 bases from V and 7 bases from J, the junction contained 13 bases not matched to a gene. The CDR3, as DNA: TGTGCCAGCAGCCGGACTAGCGGGAGGGGAAGGTCTAAGGAGCAGTACTTC. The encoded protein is CASSRTSGRGRSKEQYF.

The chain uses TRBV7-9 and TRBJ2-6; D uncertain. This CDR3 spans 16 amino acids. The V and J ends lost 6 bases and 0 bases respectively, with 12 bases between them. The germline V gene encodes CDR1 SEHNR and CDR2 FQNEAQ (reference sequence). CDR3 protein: CASRGSESSGANVLTF. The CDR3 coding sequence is TGTGCCAGCAGGGGTTCGGAGAGCTCTGGGGCCAACGTCCTGACTTTC.

CDR3 protein: CASSLMGQLYGYTF. CDR3 sequence (DNA): TGTGCCAGCAGTCTTATGGGACAGCTCTATGGCTACACCTTC. The J gene is TRBJ1-2, the V gene TRBV28; 7 bases are a match to TRBD1. The CDR3 has 14 residues. The V gene's germline CDR1 is MDHEN and CDR2 SYDVKM. V gave up 5 bases and J gave up 4 bases; unmatched junction bases: 7.

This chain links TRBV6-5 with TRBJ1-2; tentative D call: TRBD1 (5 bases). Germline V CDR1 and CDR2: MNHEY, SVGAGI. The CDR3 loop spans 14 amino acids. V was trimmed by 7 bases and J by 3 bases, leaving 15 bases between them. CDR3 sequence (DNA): TGTGCCAGCACCACCTTGGGGGGGTACTATGGCTACACCTTC. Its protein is CASTTLGGYYGYTF.

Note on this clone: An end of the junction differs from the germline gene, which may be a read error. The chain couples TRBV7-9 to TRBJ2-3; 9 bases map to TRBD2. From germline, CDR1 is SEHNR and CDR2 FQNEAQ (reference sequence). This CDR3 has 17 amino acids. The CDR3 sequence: CASSLETAIEASGKVDF. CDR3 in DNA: TGTGCCAGCAGCTTAGAGACGGCTATTGAGGCTAGCGGGAAGGTGGATTTT.

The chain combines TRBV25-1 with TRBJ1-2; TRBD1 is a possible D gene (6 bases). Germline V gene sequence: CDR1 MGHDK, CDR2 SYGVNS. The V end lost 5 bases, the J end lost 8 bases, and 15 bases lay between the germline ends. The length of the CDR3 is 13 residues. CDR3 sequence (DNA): TGTGCCAGCAGTTTCGGACAGACATGGGGCTACACCTTC. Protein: CASSFGQTWGYTF.

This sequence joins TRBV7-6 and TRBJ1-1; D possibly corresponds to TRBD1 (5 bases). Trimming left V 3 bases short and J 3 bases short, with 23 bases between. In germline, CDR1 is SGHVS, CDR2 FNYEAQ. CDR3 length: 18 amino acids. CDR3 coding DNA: TGTGCCAGCAGCTTGATAGGTGGAAGTCGACAGTTGGACACTGAAGCTTTCTTT. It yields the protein CASSLIGGSRQLDTEAFF.

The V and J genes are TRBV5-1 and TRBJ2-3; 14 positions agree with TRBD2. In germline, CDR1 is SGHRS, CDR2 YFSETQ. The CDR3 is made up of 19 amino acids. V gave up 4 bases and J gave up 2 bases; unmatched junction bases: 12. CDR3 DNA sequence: TGCGCCAGCAGCCCGGGACTAGCGGGAGAGTGGGGATTCACAGATACGCAGTATTTT. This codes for CASSPGLAGEWGFTDTQYF.

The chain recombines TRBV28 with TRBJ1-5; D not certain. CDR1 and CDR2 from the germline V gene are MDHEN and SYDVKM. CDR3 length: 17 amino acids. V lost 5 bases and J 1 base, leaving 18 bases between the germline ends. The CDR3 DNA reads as TGTGCCAGCAGTCCTCGAGGAGGAGTTTTAAGCAATCAGCCCCAGCATTTT. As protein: CASSPRGGVLSNQPQHF.

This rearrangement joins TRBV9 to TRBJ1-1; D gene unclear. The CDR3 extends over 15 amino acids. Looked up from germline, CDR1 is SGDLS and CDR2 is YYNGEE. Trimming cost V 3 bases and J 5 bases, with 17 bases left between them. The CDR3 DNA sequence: TGTGCCAGCAGCGGATCGAGCGCCATGGTAACTGAAGCTTTCTTT. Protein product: CASSGSSAMVTEAFF. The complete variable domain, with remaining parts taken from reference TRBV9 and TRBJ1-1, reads DSGVTQTPKHLITATGQRVTLRCSPRSGDLSVYWYQQSLDQGLQFLIQYYNGEERAKGNILERFSAQQFPDLHSELNLSSLELGDSALYFCASSGSSAMVTEAFFGQGTRLTVV.

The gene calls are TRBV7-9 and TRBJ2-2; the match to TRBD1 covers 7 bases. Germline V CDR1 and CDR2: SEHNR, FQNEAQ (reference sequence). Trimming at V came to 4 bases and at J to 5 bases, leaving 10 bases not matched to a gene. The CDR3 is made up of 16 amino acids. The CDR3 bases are TGTGCCAGCAGCTCCGACAGGGACGTGAGAACCGGGGAGCTGTTTTTT. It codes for CASSSDRDVRTGELFF.